The clone carrying this T cell receptor beta chain has only a few counts. Its antigen remains unidentified. This record comes from a study of cytomegalovirus exposure and HLA in healthy donors. Germline CDR1 reads SGHAT; CDR2 reads FQNNGV. V shed 5 bases and J 4 bases; nucleotides not matched to a gene: 4. This CDR3 contains 13 residues. 13 Jbeta primers and 60 Vbeta primers were used for the PCR. The assay was immunoSEQ multiplex PCR, and TCRdb's table has in-frame clones only and misses some. The data contain 90,000 to 150,000 clones, 50% to 65% of them seen just once; the ten biggest clones take up 10%. The study, taken as a whole, reports: According to the study, roughly 160 TCR beta chains were cytomegalovirus-associated. Cytomegalovirus status was reportedly diagnosed by the classifier with high sensitivity and specificity. In a later analysis, HLA-associated TCR beta chains were more clonally expanded than equally common others. Among immune exposure information, only CMV serostatus was available.

Sequenced input: PBMCs. J is TRBJ1-2 and V is TRBV11-2, with 7 bases aligning to TRBD1. The source of this sequence is a man in his forties or fifties in good health and CMV-seropositive. DNA of the CDR3: TGTGCCAGCAGCGCGACAGGGAGCTATGGCTACACCTTC. Translation: CASSATGSYGYTF.